The entry below gives a single TCR beta chain sequence along with its context. The antigen remains undetermined. The data stem from a study of T-cell memory formation after mild COVID-19. Whole-study context: TCR clusters were mostly confined to one donor each.

The authors produced TCR alpha and TCR beta cDNA libraries with sample barcodes and UMIs by 5'RACE using constant-segment primers. TCRdb re-called the 5' RACE reads with MiXCR, one entry per CDR3 protein. The sample shows just over 300,000 distinct CDR3 sequences, 15% to 20% of them seen only once. Germline lookup yields CDR1 SQVTM and CDR2 ANQGSEA. The CDR3 consists of 14 residues. V lost 3 bases, J lost 0 bases, and 9 bases lay in between. Study-level results: CD4/CD8 balance characterized clones contracting day 15 to 85, and CD4+ skew characterized later expanders. Detection of some responders pre-infection suggested pre-existing cross-reactive memory T cells participated.

The receptor was isolated from a man aged 18 to 29 who had mild COVID-19 (a few samples of this study predate the infection). Cell type and time point are not known. Material: PBMCs or a T cell subset sorted from them (not recorded which). The chain has TRBV29-1 and TRBJ1-3; D remains unclear. The CDR3 spells CSVERGVSGNTIYF. The CDR3 bases are TGCAGCGTTGAGCGCGGGGTCTCTGGAAACACCATATATTTT. Looking up the rest from reference TRBV29-1 and TRBJ1-3 gives the full variable domain: SAVISQKPSRDICQRGTSLTIQCQVDSQVTMMFWYRQQPGQSLTLIATANQGSEATYESGFVIDKFPISRPNLTFSTLTVSNMSPEDSSIYLCSVERGVSGNTIYFGEGSWLTVV.